These 15 T cell receptor beta chains share one sample of origin, sequenced in a study of T cell responses to AZD1222 COVID-19 vaccine. Produced via immunoSEQ multiplex PCR; TCRdb's table is partial and in-frame only. This sample has under 140,000 clones, with around 89% found just once. The input for sequencing was peripheral blood, taken on day 0 of AZD1222 vaccination. The source is an adult in good health.

V usage is TRBV30 and J usage is TRBJ1-3, with D unresolved. This CDR3 is 14 amino acids long. The germline gives CDR1 GTSNPN, CDR2 SVGIG (reference sequence). The V end was cut by 0 bases, the J end by 1 base, with 7 bases between. DNA for the CDR3: TGTGCCTGGAGTGTCGGCTCATCTGGAAACACCATATATTTT. Translation: CAWSVGSSGNTIYF.

The chain recombines TRBV19 with TRBJ2-1; D is uncertain. Deletions cut 1 base from V and 3 bases from J, with 13 bases between. Germline CDR1 and CDR2: LNHDA and SQIVND (reference sequence). This CDR3 has 16 amino acids. The CDR3 DNA follows: TGTGCCAGTAGTATAGGTGCCCCAGACGTCTACAATGAGCAGTTCTTC. Amino acids: CASSIGAPDVYNEQFF.

J is TRBJ2-2 and V is TRBV4-1; D is ambiguous. V was shortened by 3 bases and J by 0 bases, with 2 bases between the two germline ends. The CDR3 has 13 amino acids. CDR1 is MGHRA, CDR2 YSYEKL, per germline. The CDR3 sequence is CASSHANTGELFF. CDR3 nucleotide sequence: TGCGCCAGCAGCCATGCGAACACCGGGGAGCTGTTTTTT.

The V gene is TRBV2, the J gene TRBJ1-4; no definite D call. V lost 7 bases to trimming and J lost 5 bases, with 17 bases between them. This CDR3 is 15 amino acids long. Germline loops: CDR1 SNHLY, CDR2 FYNNEI. CDR3 loop: CASTYLGLGNEKLFF. The CDR3 bases are TGTGCCAGCACATATCTAGGGCTTGGAAATGAAAAACTGTTTTTT.

The chain combines TRBV11-3 with TRBJ2-1; the D gene could be TRBD1 or TRBD2 (6 bases each). V lost 5 bases to trimming and J lost 5 bases, with 16 bases between them. Germline loops: CDR1 SGHNT, CDR2 YENEEA. This CDR3 has 15 residues. CDR3 bases: TGTGCCAGCAGCCCCGGGGGCTCGAAGGACAATGAGCAGTTCTTC. It yields the protein CASSPGGSKDNEQFF.

V is TRBV18 and J is TRBJ2-2, with D perhaps matching TRBD1 (7 bases). Germline loops: CDR1 KGHSH, CDR2 LQKENI. V dropped 3 bases and J dropped 5 bases, with 25 bases sitting between them. This CDR3 spans 19 amino acids. CDR3 nucleotides: TGTGCCAGCTCACCCTTGGAGGGGGCGGGGACGAGTCGGACCGGGGAGCTGTTTTTT. It specifies CASSPLEGAGTSRTGELFF.

This chain links TRBV3-1 (or the pseudogene TRBV3-2) with TRBJ2-7; a possible D gene is TRBD2 (5 bases). The V gene's germline CDR1 is LGHDT and CDR2 YNNKEL (reference sequence). The V end was cut by 3 bases, the J end by 2 bases, with 14 bases between. The CDR3 spans 15 residues. Here the CDR3 reads CASSQGPGVTYEQYF. Written as DNA, the CDR3 is TGTGCCAGCAGCCAGGGTCCCGGGGTAACCTACGAGCAGTACTTC.

This clone was seen more than once but under ten times. CDR3 nucleotides: TGTGCCAGCAGTTTTAGGGAGCCATGGGGCCAGGGTGGTCAGCCCCAGCATTTT. This encodes CASSFREPWGQGGQPQHF. The chain has TRBV28 and TRBJ1-5; D possibly corresponds to TRBD1 (5 bases). In germline, CDR1 is MDHEN, CDR2 SYDVKM. The CDR3 runs 18 residues. V lost 3 bases and J 6 bases, leaving 24 bases between the germline ends.

This sequence joins TRBV11-2 and TRBJ2-1; D tentatively reads TRBD1 or TRBD2 (6 bases each). This CDR3 comprises 14 residues. Trimming took 8 bases from V and 3 from J, leaving 14 bases between them. The V gene's germline CDR1 is SGHAT and CDR2 FQNNGV. For the CDR3, the DNA is TGTGCCAGCTACTCGGGGGCGGACTACAATGAGCAGTTCTTC. It encodes CASYSGADYNEQFF.

The chain joins TRBV5-8 to TRBJ1-2, with D uncertain. The CDR3 consists of 15 residues. Looked up from germline, CDR1 is SGHTS and CDR2 is YDEGEE. Trimming pared 0 bases from V and 0 bases from J, leaving 9 bases between. CDR3 nucleotide sequence: TGTGCCAGCAGCTTGGGGCAGCTAGCTAACTATGGCTACACCTTC. It codes for CASSLGQLANYGYTF.

V is TRBV18 and J is TRBJ1-1; TRBD1 aligns across 7 bases. CDR1 and CDR2 (germline): KGHSH, LQKENI. This CDR3 has 13 residues. The V segment lost 5 bases and the J segment 3 bases; nucleotides outside the gene matches: 3. Written as DNA, the CDR3 is TGTGCCAGCTCAACCGGGACAGACACTGAAGCTTTCTTT. Amino acid sequence: CASSTGTDTEAFF.

This clone was seen only a few times. The chain recombines TRBV3-1 (or the pseudogene TRBV3-2) with TRBJ1-1; 7 bases are shared with TRBD1. The CDR3 loop spans 16 amino acids. V lost 4 bases to trimming and J lost 10 bases; unmatched junction nucleotides: 18. Germline CDR1 LGHDT, CDR2 YNNKEL (reference sequence). CDR3 bases: TGTGCCAGCAGCCTGGGTTTAGGGGGCGGGGGCGCCGGAGCTTTCTTT. It specifies CASSLGLGGGGAGAFF.

The chain is built from TRBV7-9 and TRBJ2-1, with D unclear. From germline, CDR1 is SEHNR and CDR2 FQNEAQ (reference sequence). The CDR3 runs 14 residues. The V and J ends lost 7 bases and 3 bases respectively, with 13 bases between them. The CDR3 nucleotides read TGTGCCAGCACCCGACCCGGCGACTACAATGAGCAGTTCTTC. This encodes CASTRPGDYNEQFF. The full variable domain, in which reference TRBV7-9 and TRBJ2-1 provide the parts outside the CDR3, is DTGVSQNPRHKITKRGQNVTFRCDPISEHNRLYWYRQTLGQGPEFLTYFQNEAQLEKSRLLSDRFSAERPKGSFSTLEIQRTEQGDSAMYLCASTRPGDYNEQFFGPGTRLTVL.

In its sample, this clone was seen once. The rearrangement uses TRBV3-1 (or the pseudogene TRBV3-2) and TRBJ1-6; 8 bases align to TRBD1. The CDR3 is 15 amino acids. The junction had 6 bases not matched to a gene; V was cut back by 4 bases and J by 7 bases. Germline lookup yields CDR1 LGHDT and CDR2 YNNKEL (reference sequence). The DNA of the CDR3 is TGTGCCAGCAGCCCCAGGGGGCGAAGAAATTCACCCCTCCACTTT. Translation gives CASSPRGRRNSPLHF.

The V and J genes are TRBV7-9 and TRBJ1-5, with D hard to call. CDR3 size: 12 residues. Per the germline V gene, CDR1 is SEHNR and CDR2 is FQNEAQ (reference sequence). Trimming removed 4 bases at V and 6 bases at J, with 7 bases between. The CDR3 DNA follows: TGTGCCAGCAGCTCGGAGATTCAGCCCCAGCATTTT. It codes for CASSSEIQPQHF.